The 29 T cell receptor beta chains listed next were all sequenced from one sample in a study of blood T cell repertoires in COVID-19. This table comes from immunoSEQ multiplex PCR, and its TCRdb copy is limited to in-frame clones, with some not included. The sample holds approximately 270,000 clones, 85% to 95% seen once. Sequencing used PBMCs or T cells enriched from blood (not recorded which). Receptor source: a man aged 40-49 years who had been exposed to COVID-19.

The chain recombines TRBV6-5 with TRBJ2-4; 8 positions match TRBD2. Losses at the gene ends were 0 bases for V and 9 bases for J; bases not matched to a gene: 7. Germline CDR1 and CDR2: MNHEY and SVGAGI. The CDR3 length is 15 residues. The CDR3 loop reads CASSYSISGAGIQYF. For the CDR3, the DNA is TGTGCCAGCAGTTACTCGATTAGCGGGGCGGGCATTCAGTACTTC.

The rearrangement uses TRBV7-2 and TRBJ1-2; 8 bases match TRBD1. This CDR3 contains 15 residues. Germline values: CDR1 SGHTA, CDR2 FQGNSA. V lost 5 bases and J lost 7; bases outside the gene matches: 12. CDR3 protein: CASSQGAPTGGGYTF. The CDR3, as DNA: TGTGCCAGCAGCCAGGGGGCCCCAACCGGCGGTGGCTACACCTTC.

In this sample, this clone turned up once. The chain uses TRBV10-3 and TRBJ2-7; tentatively, D is TRBD1 (5 bases). The CDR3 has 14 amino acids. Looked up from germline, CDR1 is ENHRY and CDR2 is SYGVKD. Trimming left V 4 bases short and J 2 bases short, with 12 bases between. The CDR3 spells CAISGLDNPYEQYF. For the CDR3, the DNA is TGTGCCATCAGTGGGTTGGACAACCCCTACGAGCAGTACTTC.

The V gene is TRBV6-1, the J gene TRBJ2-5, with 10 bases that match TRBD2. Germline V gene sequence: CDR1 MNHNS, CDR2 SASEGT. The CDR3 is 17 amino acids. V shed 2 bases and J 4 bases; nucleotides not matched to a gene: 10. The chain's CDR3 is CASSELEAGGFRETQYF. In nucleotides, the CDR3 is TGTGCCAGCAGTGAATTGGAAGCGGGAGGGTTCCGAGAGACCCAGTACTTC.

The V gene is TRBV30, the J gene TRBJ2-7; D possibly corresponds to TRBD2 (7 bases). The germline CDR1 and CDR2 sequences are GTSNPN and SVGIG (reference sequence). This CDR3 is built from 14 residues. V lost 5 bases, J lost 1 base, and 15 bases lay in between. This chain's CDR3 is CAWGRGGTSYEQYF. In DNA, the CDR3 is TGTGCCTGGGGTAGGGGGGGCACGTCCTACGAGCAGTACTTC.

V gene TRBV19 combines with J gene TRBJ2-7; 7 nucleotides match TRBD2. Germline V gene data show CDR1 as LNHDA and CDR2 as SQIVND (reference sequence). Losses at the gene ends were 8 bases for V and 2 bases for J; bases not matched to a gene: 9. The CDR3 loop spans 14 amino acids. CDR3 coding DNA: TGTGCCAGTGAAGGACGGGAGGCCCCCTACGAGCAGTACTTC. Translated, it gives CASEGREAPYEQYF.

This clone has a single count. The chain carries TRBV6-2 or TRBV6-3 and TRBJ2-2, with 10 bases fitting TRBD2. The CDR3 covers 15 residues. Trimming removed 1 base from V and 7 bases from J; junction bases left unmatched: 3. Germline V CDR1 and CDR2: MNHEY, SVGEGT. The CDR3 protein is CASSYLAGGSGELFF. The CDR3 DNA sequence: TGTGCCAGCAGTTACTTAGCGGGAGGAAGCGGGGAGCTGTTTTTT.

The chain couples TRBV12-5 to TRBJ2-2; the match to TRBD1 covers 7 bases. This CDR3 has 17 amino acids. V shed 1 base and J 6 bases; nucleotides not matched to a gene: 11. Germline V lookup: CDR1 LGHNT, CDR2 FRNRAP. The CDR3 spells CASGLGRQGKVAGELFF. DNA of the CDR3: TGTGCTAGTGGTTTGGGGCGACAGGGTAAGGTCGCCGGGGAGCTGTTTTTT.

The DNA for the CDR3 is TGTGCCAGCAGTTTTTGGAGCGGGAGTCTGTACGAGCAGTACTTC. It translates to CASSFWSGSLYEQYF. This chain uses TRBV28 with TRBJ2-7; 8 bases match TRBD2. In germline, CDR1 is MDHEN, CDR2 SYDVKM. Germline trimming cut 3 bases from V and 4 bases from J; bases unmatched to any gene: 8. The CDR3 runs 15 residues. The variable domain in full, completed from reference TRBV28 and TRBJ2-7, reads DVKVTQSSRYLVKRTGEKVFLECVQDMDHENMFWYRQDPGLGLRLIYFSYDVKMKEKGDIPEGYSVSREKKERFSLILESASTNQTSMYLCASSFWSGSLYEQYFGPGTRLTVT.

On this clone: The identical CDR3 is also encoded by other nucleotide sequences in the sample. V usage is TRBV5-4 and J usage is TRBJ2-7, with a possible D match to TRBD1 (5 bases). CDR1 is SGHNT and CDR2 is YYREEE in the germline V gene (reference sequence). The V end lost 0 bases, the J end lost 1 base, and 8 bases lay between the germline ends. The CDR3 is 14 amino acids. CDR3 sequence (DNA): TGTGCCAGCAGCTTGGGGGGCAGTTCCTACGAGCAGTACTTC. It specifies CASSLGGSSYEQYF.

The chain links TRBV4-1 to TRBJ2-5, with TRBD2 matching over 12 bases. This CDR3 contains 18 residues. The germline CDR1 and CDR2 sequences are MGHRA and YSYEKL. J lost 1 base, V lost 0 bases, and 6 bases had no gene match. This CDR3 reads CASSQDLQLAGGQETQYF. The CDR3, as DNA: TGCGCCAGCAGCCAAGACCTCCAACTAGCGGGAGGCCAAGAGACCCAGTACTTC.

The chain links TRBV28 to TRBJ1-5, with TRBD1 as a possible D gene (5 bases). The CDR3 length is 15 residues. V shed 2 bases and J shed 9 bases, with 17 bases lying between them. From germline, CDR1 is MDHEN and CDR2 SYDVKM. This chain's CDR3 is CASSLAIGGVGPQHF. Here the CDR3 DNA reads TGTGCCAGCAGTTTAGCTATAGGAGGGGTGGGGCCCCAGCATTTT.

This rearrangement joins TRBV3-1 (or the pseudogene TRBV3-2) to TRBJ1-1, with D maybe TRBD1 (5 bases). Germline V gene data show CDR1 as LGHDT and CDR2 as YNNKEL (reference sequence). V was cut by 0 bases and J by 6 bases, with 8 bases left in between. The CDR3 sequence is 13 residues long. The CDR3 DNA sequence: TGTGCCAGCAGCCAAGATGGAGGGGCTGAAGCTTTCTTT. Amino acids: CASSQDGGAEAFF.

The chain recombines TRBV14 with TRBJ1-4, with no clear D. Germline values: CDR1 SGHDN, CDR2 FVKESK. The CDR3 totals 14 residues. Trimming cost V 3 bases and J 0 bases, with 5 bases left between them. The CDR3 protein is CASSQTPTNEKLFF. CDR3 in DNA: TGTGCCAGCAGCCAGACACCAACTAATGAAAAACTGTTTTTT.

Notes on this clone: One junction end does not reproduce the germline sequence, and a read error may be involved. The gene calls are TRBV9 and TRBJ2-3, with 9 positions matching TRBD2. The CDR3 totals 15 residues. Germline CDR1 and CDR2: SGDLS and YYNGEE. CDR3: CASSVEGTSIDTQYF. The CDR3 nucleotides are TGTGCCAGCAGCGTAGAGGGGACTAGCATAGATACGCAGTATTTT.

This chain's CDR3 is CASSRRLLAGSSYNEQFF. CDR3 bases: TGTGCCAGCAGCCGGCGGTTACTAGCGGGAAGCTCCTACAATGAGCAGTTCTTC. The chain couples TRBV11-3 to TRBJ2-1; 10 bases are a match to TRBD2. The CDR3 sequence is 18 residues long. With 5 bases clipped from V and 0 bases from J, the junction kept 10 bases outside the gene matches. The germline gives CDR1 SGHNT, CDR2 YENEEA. Looking up the rest from reference TRBV11-3 and TRBJ2-1 gives the full variable domain: EAGVVQSPRYKIIEKKQPVAFWCNPISGHNTLYWYLQNLGQGPELLIRYENEEAVDDSQLPKDRFSAERLKGVDSTLKIQPAELGDSAVYLCASSRRLLAGSSYNEQFFGPGTRLTVL.

The chain employs TRBV29-1 and TRBJ2-3, with 10 bases that match TRBD2. V gave up 3 bases and J gave up 0 bases; unmatched junction bases: 3. There are 15 residues in the CDR3. Germline V gene lookup returns CDR1 SQVTM and CDR2 ANQGSEA. The CDR3 sequence is CSVDQTSGSTDTQYF. In DNA, the CDR3 is TGCAGCGTTGACCAGACTAGCGGGAGCACAGATACGCAGTATTTT.

This chain joins TRBV12-5 and TRBJ2-6, with D possibly TRBD1 on 6 matching bases. Per germline, CDR1 LGHNT and CDR2 FRNRAP. V was trimmed by 3 bases and J by 2 bases, leaving 14 bases between them. This CDR3 comprises 17 residues. CDR3 sequence: CASGFLAGETGANVLTF. CDR3 in DNA: TGTGCTAGTGGTTTTCTGGCAGGGGAGACTGGGGCCAACGTCCTGACTTTC. The entire variable domain, with the rest obtained from reference TRBV12-5 and TRBJ2-6, is as follows: DARVTQTPRHKVTEMGQEVTMRCQPILGHNTVFWYRQTMMQGLELLAYFRNRAPLDDSGMPKDRFSAEMPDATLATLKIQPSEPRDSAVYFCASGFLAGETGANVLTFGAGSRLTVL.

This chain connects TRBV7-2 to TRBJ2-1; D not certain. Germline CDR1 and CDR2: SGHTA and FQGNSA. The CDR3 loop spans 14 amino acids. The germline V and J ends were trimmed by 5 bases and 2 bases, with 10 bases remaining between them. The CDR3, as DNA: TGTGCCAGCAGCGCATTCGGTCCCTACAATGAGCAGTTCTTC. Protein sequence: CASSAFGPYNEQFF.

V is TRBV2 and J is TRBJ1-2, with D unclear. V was trimmed by 3 bases and J by 5 bases, leaving 13 bases between them. Germline values: CDR1 SNHLY, CDR2 FYNNEI. The CDR3 extends over 14 amino acids. This chain's CDR3 is CASSDYQVLYGYTF. The CDR3, as DNA: TGTGCCAGCAGTGATTACCAGGTTTTATATGGCTACACCTTC.

This chain links TRBV28 with TRBJ1-2, with a weak D call TRBD1 (6 bases). V was trimmed by 5 bases and J by 4 bases, leaving 17 bases between them. CDR3 length equals 15 residues. The germline CDR1 and CDR2 sequences are MDHEN and SYDVKM. This CDR3 reads CASSPHRDTSYGYTF. CDR3 in DNA: TGTGCCAGCAGTCCGCACCGGGACACCAGCTATGGCTACACCTTC.

The CDR3 protein is CASSFTGIANTGELFF. In DNA, the CDR3 is TGTGCCAGCAGCTTTACAGGAATCGCGAACACCGGGGAGCTGTTTTTT. This chain joins TRBV7-3 and TRBJ2-2; maybe TRBD1 (5 bases). Germline loops: CDR1 SGHTA, CDR2 FQGTGA. With 3 bases removed from V and 0 bases from J, the gap between germline ends came to 11 bases. This CDR3 has 16 amino acids. Using reference TRBV7-3 and TRBJ2-2 for the parts outside the CDR3, the full variable domain is GAGVSQTPSNKVTEKGKYVELRCDPISGHTALYWYRQSLGQGPEFLIYFQGTGAADDSGLPNDRFFAVRPEGSVSTLKIQRTERGDSAVYLCASSFTGIANTGELFFGEGSRLTVL.

V gene TRBV28 combines with J gene TRBJ1-3; 7 nucleotides match TRBD1. The V gene end was trimmed by 8 bases and the J gene end by 1 base; junction bases not matched to a gene: 11. The length of the CDR3 is 16 residues. CDR1 is MDHEN and CDR2 is SYDVKM in the germline V gene. In DNA, the CDR3 is TGTGCCAGCGCTCCTGGCGCAGGGGGATCTGGAAACACCATATATTTT. It specifies CASAPGAGGSGNTIYF. The variable domain in full, completed from reference TRBV28 and TRBJ1-3, reads DVKVTQSSRYLVKRTGEKVFLECVQDMDHENMFWYRQDPGLGLRLIYFSYDVKMKEKGDIPEGYSVSREKKERFSLILESASTNQTSMYLCASAPGAGGSGNTIYFGEGSWLTVV.

The J gene is TRBJ1-1, the V gene TRBV5-1, with D possibly being TRBD1 (6 bases). This CDR3 region has 14 residues. Germline V gene sequence: CDR1 SGHRS, CDR2 YFSETQ. Trimming took 3 bases from V and 1 from J, leaving 10 bases between them. CDR3 nucleotide sequence: TGCGCCAGCAGCTCAGGACAGCCGAACACTGAAGCTTTCTTT. It yields the protein CASSSGQPNTEAFF.

J is TRBJ2-1 and V is TRBV9; 9 nucleotides agree with TRBD1. The junction had 5 bases not matched to a gene; V was cut back by 3 bases and J by 7 bases. This CDR3 contains 14 residues. Germline values: CDR1 SGDLS, CDR2 YYNGEE. The CDR3 sequence is CASSEGTGRNEQFF. The CDR3 coding sequence is TGTGCCAGCAGCGAAGGGACAGGGAGAAATGAGCAGTTCTTC.

The chain uses TRBV19 and TRBJ1-5; D uncertain. Germline V gene sequence: CDR1 LNHDA, CDR2 SQIVND (reference sequence). V was shortened by 1 base and J by 3 bases, with 10 bases between the two germline ends. This CDR3 is 15 amino acids long. This chain's CDR3 is CASSIVEVTNQPQHF. The CDR3 coding sequence is TGTGCCAGTAGTATAGTCGAGGTGACCAATCAGCCCCAGCATTTT.

Here the CDR3 reads CASSFSSVGTEAFF. As DNA, the CDR3 is TGCGCCAGCAGCTTTTCCTCCGTCGGGACTGAAGCTTTCTTT. V and J are TRBV5-1 and TRBJ1-1; D remains unclear. Germline lookup yields CDR1 SGHRS and CDR2 YFSETQ. The CDR3 is 14 amino acids. Deletions cut 2 bases from V and 5 bases from J, with 13 bases between.

CDR3 sequence reads: CASSHSVAYEQYF. DNA of the CDR3: TGTGCCAGCAGCCATAGCGTAGCCTACGAGCAGTACTTC. The chain carries TRBV14 and TRBJ2-7; tentatively, D is TRBD2 (5 bases). This CDR3 is built from 13 residues. V was shortened by 3 bases and J by 2 bases, with 8 bases between the two germline ends. Per germline, CDR1 SGHDN and CDR2 FVKESK. The variable domain in full, completed from reference TRBV14 and TRBJ2-7, reads EAGVTQFPSHSVIEKGQTVTLRCDPISGHDNLYWYRRVMGKEIKFLLHFVKESKQDESGMPNNRFLAERTGGTYSTLKVQPAELEDSGVYFCASSHSVAYEQYFGPGTRLTVT.

The chain has TRBV9 and TRBJ1-5, with D perhaps matching TRBD1 (6 bases). The CDR3 totals 13 residues. Trimming pared 3 bases from V and 5 bases from J, leaving 9 bases between. CDR1 is SGDLS, CDR2 YYNGEE, per germline. The DNA of the CDR3 is TGTGCCAGCAGCGCAGGGGAGTATCAGCCCCAGCATTTT. It specifies CASSAGEYQPQHF.